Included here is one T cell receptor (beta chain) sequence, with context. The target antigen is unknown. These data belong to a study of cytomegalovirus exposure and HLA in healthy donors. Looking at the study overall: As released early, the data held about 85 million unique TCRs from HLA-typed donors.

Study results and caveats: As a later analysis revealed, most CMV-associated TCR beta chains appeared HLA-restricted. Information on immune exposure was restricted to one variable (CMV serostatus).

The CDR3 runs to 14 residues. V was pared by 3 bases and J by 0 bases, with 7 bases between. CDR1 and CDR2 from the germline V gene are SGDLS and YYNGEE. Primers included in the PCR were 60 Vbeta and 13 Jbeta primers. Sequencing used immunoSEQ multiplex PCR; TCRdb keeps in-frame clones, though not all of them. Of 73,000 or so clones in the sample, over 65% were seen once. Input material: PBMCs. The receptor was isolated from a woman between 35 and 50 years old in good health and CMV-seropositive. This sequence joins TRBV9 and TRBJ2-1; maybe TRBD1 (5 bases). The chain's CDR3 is CASSGGLSYNEQFF. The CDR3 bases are TGTGCCAGCAGCGGGGGCCTCTCCTACAATGAGCAGTTCTTC.